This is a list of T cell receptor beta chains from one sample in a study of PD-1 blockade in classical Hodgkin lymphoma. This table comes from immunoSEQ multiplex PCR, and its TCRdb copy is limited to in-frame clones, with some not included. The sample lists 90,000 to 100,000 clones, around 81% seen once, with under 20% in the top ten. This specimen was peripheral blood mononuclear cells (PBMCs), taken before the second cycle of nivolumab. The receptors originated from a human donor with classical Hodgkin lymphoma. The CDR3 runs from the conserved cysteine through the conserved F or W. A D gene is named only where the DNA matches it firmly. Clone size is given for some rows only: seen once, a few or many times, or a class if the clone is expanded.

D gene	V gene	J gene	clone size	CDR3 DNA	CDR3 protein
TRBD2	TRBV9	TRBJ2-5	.	TGTGCCAGCAGCCCTTGGGGGGGCCAAGAGACCCAGTACTTC	CASSPWGGQETQYF
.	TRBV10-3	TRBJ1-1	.	TGTGCCATCAGTGAGCCTCGACAGTTGAACACTGAAGCTTTCTTT	CAISEPRQLNTEAFF
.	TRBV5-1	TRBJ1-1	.	TGCGCCAGCAGCCTAGGGTCAAGAGGCACTGAAGCTTTCTTT	CASSLGSRGTEAFF
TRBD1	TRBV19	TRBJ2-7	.	TGTGCCAGTAGTCTACAGGGGAGCTCCTACGAGCAGTACTTC	CASSLQGSSYEQYF
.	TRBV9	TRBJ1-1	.	TGTGCCAGCAGCGTAGGGGTAGCCCTAAGCTTGAACACTGAAGCTTTCTTT	CASSVGVALSLNTEAFF
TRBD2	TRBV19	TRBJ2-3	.	TGTGCCAGTAGTATCGTGGGACTAGCGGGAGGCTCCACAGATACGCAGTATTTT	CASSIVGLAGGSTDTQYF
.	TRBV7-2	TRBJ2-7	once	TGTGCCAGCAGCGGGTTAAGCACCGAGCAGTACTTC	CASSGLSTEQYF
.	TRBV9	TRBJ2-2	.	TGTGCCAGCAGCGGGTCCGACCCCAACGTCCCCGGGGAGCTGTTTTTT	CASSGSDPNVPGELFF
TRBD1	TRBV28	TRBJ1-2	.	TGTGCCAGCAGTTTAGAAGAAAGGGGGCGAGGTGGCTACACCTTC	CASSLEERGRGGYTF
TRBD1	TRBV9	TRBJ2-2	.	TGTGCCAGCAGCATCGAGCCTACAGGGGCCGGGGAGCTGTTTTTT	CASSIEPTGAGELFF
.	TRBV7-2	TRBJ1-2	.	TGTGCCAGCAGCTTAGAGGAGCAGGGAGGCTACACCTTC	CASSLEEQGGYTF
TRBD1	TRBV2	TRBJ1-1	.	TGTGCCAGCAGTGCGTGGACAGGGGTTGAGTCTGAAGCTTTCTTT	CASSAWTGVESEAFF
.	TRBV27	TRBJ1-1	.	TGTGCCAGCAGTTGGGGGGGGATCATGAACACTGAAGCTTTCTTT	CASSWGGIMNTEAFF
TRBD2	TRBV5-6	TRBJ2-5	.	TGTGCCAGCAGCTTTTTTAGCGGGAGGGCCTCGGAGACCCAGTACTTC	CASSFFSGRASETQYF
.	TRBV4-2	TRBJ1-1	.	TGTGCCAGCAGCCCCCCGGCCAGGGTGAGTGAAGCTTTCTTT	CASSPPARVSEAFF
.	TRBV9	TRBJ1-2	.	TGTGCCAGCAGCGTAGCGACGGGGAACTATGGCTACACCTTC	CASSVATGNYGYTF
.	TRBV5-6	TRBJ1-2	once	TGTGCCAGCAGCTCCCTAGGGAACTATGGCTACACCTTC	CASSSLGNYGYTF
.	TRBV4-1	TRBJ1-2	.	TGCGCCAGCAGCCAAAGGGGGGTCGACAGAAGCCTCAGCTACACCTTC	CASSQRGVDRSLSYTF
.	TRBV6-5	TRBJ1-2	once	TGTGCCACTAAACGCGTCACCCGAGGGGATGGCTACACCTTC	CATKRVTRGDGYTF
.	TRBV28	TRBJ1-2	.	TGTGCCAGCAGTTTAGAGGGACCTGGAGGCTACACCTTC	CASSLEGPGGYTF
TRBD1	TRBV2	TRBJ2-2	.	TGTGCCAGCAGGCGACCGGGACAGGGCACCGGGGAGCTGTTTTTT	CASRRPGQGTGELFF
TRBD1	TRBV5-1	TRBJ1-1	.	TGCGCCAGCAGCCGGGACAGGGTGAACACTGAAGCTTTCTTT	CASSRDRVNTEAFF
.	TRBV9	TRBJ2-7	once	TGTGCCAGCAGCGTAGAGGGGGCGGGAGGCCCCTACGAGCAGTACTTC	CASSVEGAGGPYEQYF
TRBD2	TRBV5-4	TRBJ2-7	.	TGTGCCAGCAGCTTGGGAGGGGCTAGCGGGAATCTCTACGAGCAGTACTTC	CASSLGGASGNLYEQYF
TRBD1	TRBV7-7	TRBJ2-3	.	TGTGCCAGCAGCCTAGGGACAGGTTCCACAGATACGCAGTATTTT	CASSLGTGSTDTQYF
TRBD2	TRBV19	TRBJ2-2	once	TGTGCCAGCAAAGTAGCGGGAGAAGTCGGGGAGCTGTTTTTT	CASKVAGEVGELFF
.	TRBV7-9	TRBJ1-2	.	TGTGCCAGCAGAAGTTCAAGCAACCCAGAGCATGGCTACACCTTC	CASRSSSNPEHGYTF
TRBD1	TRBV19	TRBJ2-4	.	TGTGCCAGTAGTATCGATTTGGGACAGGGAGGCAAAAACATTCAGTACTTC	CASSIDLGQGGKNIQYF
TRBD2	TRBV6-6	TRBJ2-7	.	TGTGCCAGCAGGGGCCTAGGGACTAGCGTCAGCGAGCAGTACTTC	CASRGLGTSVSEQYF
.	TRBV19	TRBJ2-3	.	TGTGCCAGTAGTACCTTCGTCCGCACAGATACGCAGTATTTT	CASSTFVRTDTQYF
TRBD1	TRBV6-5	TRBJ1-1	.	TGTGCCAGCAGTTACACCGGGACAGCGAACACTGAAGCTTTCTTT	CASSYTGTANTEAFF
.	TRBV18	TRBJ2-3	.	TGTGCCAGCTCACCTCCTAGCACCCAAAGGAATACGCAGTATTTT	CASSPPSTQRNTQYF
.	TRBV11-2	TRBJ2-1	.	TGTGCCAGCAGCTTTGAGCAGAGCTCCTACAATGAGCAGTTCTTC	CASSFEQSSYNEQFF
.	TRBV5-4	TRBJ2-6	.	TGTGCCAGCAGCTTGTTTTTCTCTGGGGCCAACGTCCTGACTTTC	CASSLFFSGANVLTF
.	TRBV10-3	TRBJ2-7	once	TGTGCCATCAGGGGCAGGAGCTCCTACGAGCAGTACTTC	CAIRGRSSYEQYF
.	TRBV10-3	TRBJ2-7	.	TGTGCCATCAGTCTCAAGGTATCGAGCGGCGAGCAGTACTTC	CAISLKVSSGEQYF
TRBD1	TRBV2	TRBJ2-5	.	TGTGCCAGCAGTAGAGGACAGGGAGAGGAGACCCAGTACTTC	CASSRGQGEETQYF
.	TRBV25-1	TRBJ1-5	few	TGTGCCAGCAGTGAATCAAGTAGTACCCAGCATTTT	CASSESSSTQHF
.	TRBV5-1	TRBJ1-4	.	TGCGCCAGCCGCCCGACAGGCCATGAAAAACTGTTTTTT	CASRPTGHEKLFF
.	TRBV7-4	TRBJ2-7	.	TGTGCCAGCAGCTTAGAGACAGGTTATTACGAGCAGTACTTC	CASSLETGYYEQYF
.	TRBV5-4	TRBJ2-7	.	TGTGCCAGCAGCTTGGATTCAGGTCGATACGAGCAGTACTTC	CASSLDSGRYEQYF
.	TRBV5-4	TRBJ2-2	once	TGTGCCAGCAGCCTACTAGAACCTGGCGGGGAGCTGTTTTTT	CASSLLEPGGELFF
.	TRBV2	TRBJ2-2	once	TGTGCCAGCAGTGAAGACAGGGTCGGCACCGGGGAGCTGTTTTTT	CASSEDRVGTGELFF
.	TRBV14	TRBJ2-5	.	TGTGCCAGCAGCCTAACAGGGAAAGAGACCCAGTACTTC	CASSLTGKETQYF
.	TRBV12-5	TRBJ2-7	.	TGTGCTAGTGGTTTGGTCGAAGTGAGGGGGTTCAGCCACGAGCAGTACTTC	CASGLVEVRGFSHEQYF
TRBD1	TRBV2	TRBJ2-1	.	TGTGCCAGCCGCGGACAGGACAATGAGCAGTTCTTC	CASRGQDNEQFF
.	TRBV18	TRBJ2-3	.	TGTGCCAGCTCACCGTCCGTGGTAGATACGCAGTATTTT	CASSPSVVDTQYF
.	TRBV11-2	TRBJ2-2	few	TGTGCCAGCAGCTTAGGATTGAGCGGGGAGCTGTTTTTT	CASSLGLSGELFF
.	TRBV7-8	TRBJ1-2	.	TGTGCCAGCAGCCCGGAGGGACGGGCGGAGGGCTACACCTTC	CASSPEGRAEGYTF
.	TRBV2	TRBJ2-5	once	TGTGCCAGCTCAAGGGGTGCAGAGACCCAGTACTTC	CASSRGAETQYF